The 17 T cell receptor beta chains below all came from one sample that was sequenced in a study of shared clonotypes between healthy human individuals. Some clones are missing from TCRdb's copy, which holds only in-frame ones; the method was immunoSEQ multiplex PCR. The sample shows a few hundred thousand clones, 95% to 98% of them seen only once. The specimen sequenced was naive CD4+ T cells sorted from blood. The subset: CD45RA+ positively selected. These receptor sequences come from a young woman in good health.

The gene calls are TRBV11-2 and TRBJ2-5, with 13 bases that match TRBD2. The DNA end is more similar to TRBJ2-7, so the J call may be wrong. CDR3 size: 18 residues. Per the germline V gene, CDR1 is SGHAT and CDR2 is FQNNGV. The CDR3 reads CASRPLRTSGRSRYEQYF. The DNA of the CDR3 is TGTGCCAGCAGACCTTTAAGGACTAGCGGGAGATCCCGCTACGAGCAGTACTTC.

The chain combines TRBV7-9 with TRBJ2-7; D call uncertain. There are 14 residues in the CDR3. Germline V gene lookup returns CDR1 SEHNR and CDR2 FQNEAQ (reference sequence). Trimming left V 5 bases short and J 1 base short, with 12 bases between. CDR3 bases: TGTGCCAGCAGCCCTTCGGGTACTTCCTACGAGCAGTACTTC. As protein: CASSPSGTSYEQYF.

V and J are TRBV4-1 and TRBJ1-3, with 11 bases identical to TRBD1. Trimming cost V 0 bases and J 3 bases; bases outside gene matches: 7. The CDR3 runs to 18 residues. Per the germline V gene, CDR1 is MGHRA and CDR2 is YSYEKL. The CDR3 DNA reads TGCGCCAGCAGCCAAGACGCTTCCGGGACAGGGGGTGGAAACACCATATATTTT. Protein sequence: CASSQDASGTGGGNTIYF.

The chain couples TRBV12-5 to TRBJ2-2; D not resolved. CDR1 and CDR2 (germline): LGHNT, FRNRAP. This CDR3 comprises 19 residues. Between the trimmed V and J ends, which lost 2 bases and 0 bases, there was a span of 19 bases. CDR3 protein: CASGLPHSRRRPNTGELFF. CDR3 nucleotide sequence: TGTGCTAGTGGTTTGCCACATTCTCGGCGGAGACCGAACACCGGGGAGCTGTTTTTT.

The J gene is TRBJ1-6, the V gene TRBV28; TRBD1 matches 7 bases. This CDR3 region has 16 residues. The germline CDR1 and CDR2 sequences are MDHEN and SYDVKM. The junction had 8 bases not matched to a gene; V was cut back by 5 bases and J by 4 bases. The CDR3 DNA is TGTGCCAGCAGTAGTCCCGGGACAGAGTATAATTCACCCCTCCACTTT. This translates into CASSSPGTEYNSPLHF.

The J gene is TRBJ1-2, the V gene TRBV28; the D is unclear. The CDR3 has 13 amino acids. Germline CDR1 reads MDHEN; CDR2 reads SYDVKM. Between the trimmed V and J ends, which lost 7 bases and 4 bases, there was a span of 13 bases. This CDR3 is CASTGAVLYGYTF. CDR3 nucleotides: TGTGCCAGCACCGGAGCAGTTCTCTATGGCTACACCTTC.

The chain combines TRBV7-3 with TRBJ2-1, with 10 bases lining up with TRBD2. Trimming cost V 8 bases and J 9 bases; bases outside gene matches: 10. The CDR3 is 14 residues long. CDR1 is SGHTA and CDR2 is FQGTGA in the germline V gene. The CDR3 sequence: CASAEAGGPAEQFF. CDR3 nucleotide sequence: TGTGCCAGCGCGGAAGCGGGAGGGCCAGCTGAGCAGTTCTTC. The whole variable domain, filled in from reference TRBV7-3 and TRBJ2-1, reads GAGVSQTPSNKVTEKGKYVELRCDPISGHTALYWYRQSLGQGPEFLIYFQGTGAADDSGLPNDRFFAVRPEGSVSTLKIQRTERGDSAVYLCASAEAGGPAEQFFGPGTRLTVL.

The chain is built from TRBV19 and TRBJ2-3, with TRBD2 identical over 11 bases. V shed 4 bases, J shed 5 bases, and the junction held 8 bases outside the gene matches. The CDR3 totals 16 residues. Germline values: CDR1 LNHDA, CDR2 SQIVND (reference sequence). As DNA, the CDR3 is TGTGCCAGTAGTACCCTAGCGGGAGGAGGGGGAGATACGCAGTATTTT. This gives the protein CASSTLAGGGGDTQYF. The full variable domain, completed using reference TRBV19 and TRBJ2-3, is DGGITQSPKYLFRKEGQNVTLSCEQNLNHDAMYWYRQDPGQGLRLIYYSQIVNDFQKGDIAEGYSVSREKKESFPLTVTSAQKNPTAFYLCASSTLAGGGGDTQYFGPGTRLTVL.

V usage is TRBV7-5 and J usage is TRBJ1-4. TRBV7-5 is flagged as a pseudogene. There are 16 residues in the CDR3. The CDR3 bases are TGTGTCAGAAGCTTAGCGTTACTGATGACTAATGAAAAACTGTTTTTT. The encoded protein is CVRSLALLMTNEKLFF.

This clone has just one count. The chain links TRBV18 to TRBJ1-1, with D perhaps TRBD1 (6 bases). CDR3 length equals 15 residues. With 1 base removed from V and 8 bases from J, the gap between germline ends came to 17 bases. Germline V lookup: CDR1 KGHSH, CDR2 LQKENI. For the CDR3, the DNA is TGTGCCAGCTCACCACAGGCTGCTGGACAGCAAGAAGCTTTCTTT. Protein: CASSPQAAGQQEAFF.

The CDR3 DNA reads TGTGCCAGCAGCTTGCAGGGTGCCACCGGGGAGCTGTTTTTT. This codes for CASSLQGATGELFF. This chain uses TRBV7-9 with TRBJ2-2; a possible D gene is TRBD1 (5 bases). The CDR3 is 14 residues long. V lost 3 bases to trimming and J lost 4 bases, with 9 bases between them. CDR1 and CDR2 (germline): SEHNR, FQNEAQ (reference sequence).

CDR3 in amino acids: CASIRRNTDTQYF. The CDR3 nucleotides read TGTGCCAGCATCCGGCGGAACACAGATACGCAGTATTTT. The chain couples TRBV5-8 to TRBJ2-3; D gene uncertain. V was shortened by 6 bases and J by 2 bases, with 10 bases between the two germline ends. CDR3 length equals 13 residues. Germline V gene sequence: CDR1 SGHTS, CDR2 YDEGEE.

The chain is built from TRBV6-1 and TRBJ1-5; D remains unclear. The CDR3 has 14 amino acids. CDR1 and CDR2 (germline): MNHNS, SASEGT. V was cut by 1 base and J by 4 bases, with 8 bases left in between. This CDR3 reads CASSEGGWNQPQHF. CDR3 in DNA: TGTGCCAGCAGTGAAGGGGGTTGGAATCAGCCCCAGCATTTT.

This rearrangement joins TRBV10-2 to TRBJ2-5; 7 bases are a match to TRBD1. The J segment lost 1 base and the V segment lost 8 bases, leaving 7 bases of the junction unmatched. CDR1 and CDR2 from the germline V gene are WSHSY and SAAADI. The CDR3 spans 14 residues. The CDR3, as DNA: TGCGCCAGCTCCCGACAGGGTCTCCAAGAGACCCAGTACTTC. Translation: CASSRQGLQETQYF.

This clone occurred once. The chain joins TRBV18 to TRBJ2-7, with TRBD2 as a possible D gene (6 bases). The V gene's germline CDR1 is KGHSH and CDR2 LQKENI. The CDR3 contains 14 residues. Trimming pared 2 bases from V and 4 bases from J, leaving 12 bases between. The CDR3 is CASSPAGMPYEQYF. DNA of the CDR3: TGTGCCAGCTCACCAGCGGGAATGCCGTACGAGCAGTACTTC.

J is TRBJ2-7 and V is TRBV6-5; 10 nucleotides agree with TRBD1. Germline loops: CDR1 MNHEY, CDR2 SVGAGI. V shed 2 bases, J shed 4 bases, and the junction held 8 bases outside the gene matches. This CDR3 comprises 16 residues. CDR3 loop: CASSYGARGQGYEQYF. The CDR3 region has the DNA TGTGCCAGCAGTTACGGCGCACGGGGACAGGGGTACGAGCAGTACTTC.

The V gene is TRBV9, the J gene TRBJ1-3; D gene uncertain. Germline CDR1 SGDLS, CDR2 YYNGEE. This CDR3 has 14 residues. Trimming shortened V by 0 bases and J by 3 bases, and 7 bases separated the two germline ends. For the CDR3, the DNA is TGTGCCAGCAGCGTAGGCGGTATTGGAAACACCATATATTTT. The encoded protein is CASSVGGIGNTIYF.